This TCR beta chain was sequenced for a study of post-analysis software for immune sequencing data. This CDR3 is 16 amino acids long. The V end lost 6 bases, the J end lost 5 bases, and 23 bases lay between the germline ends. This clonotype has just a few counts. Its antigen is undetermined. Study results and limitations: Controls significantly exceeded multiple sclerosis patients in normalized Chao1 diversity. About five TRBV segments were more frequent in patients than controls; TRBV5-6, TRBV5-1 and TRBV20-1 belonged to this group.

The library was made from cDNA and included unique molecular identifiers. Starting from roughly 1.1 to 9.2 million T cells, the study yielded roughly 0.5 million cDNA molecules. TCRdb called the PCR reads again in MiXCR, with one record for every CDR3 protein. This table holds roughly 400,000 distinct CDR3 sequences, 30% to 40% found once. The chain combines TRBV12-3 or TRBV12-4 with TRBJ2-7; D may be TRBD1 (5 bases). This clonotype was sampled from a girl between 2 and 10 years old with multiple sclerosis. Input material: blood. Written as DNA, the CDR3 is TGTGCCAGCAGCAGCCCAGGGATCGGGTTTCAACACGAGCAGTACTTC. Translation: CASSSPGIGFQHEQYF.